The entry below gives a single T cell receptor beta chain sequence along with its context. These data originate in a study of cytomegalovirus exposure and HLA in healthy donors. The V gene end was trimmed by 5 bases and the J gene end by 3 bases; junction bases not matched to a gene: 12. CDR1 and CDR2 (germline): SEHNR, FQNEAQ (reference sequence). The CDR3 consists of 17 residues. It was with 60 Vbeta and 13 Jbeta primers that the PCR ran. Only in-frame clones appear in the TCRdb table, and some are missing; sequencing was by immunoSEQ multiplex PCR. Found here are over 150,000 clones, roughly 85% of them singletons; the top ten hold 1%.

The sample consisted of PBMCs. The receptor comes from a boy aged 2 to 10 in good health and CMV-seronegative. This chain connects TRBV7-9 to TRBJ2-1; 8 bases fit TRBD2. The CDR3 bases are TGTGCCAGCAGCCCTCCAGTTCGGGGGGGTCACTACAATGAGCAGTTCTTC. Its protein product is CASSPPVRGGHYNEQFF.